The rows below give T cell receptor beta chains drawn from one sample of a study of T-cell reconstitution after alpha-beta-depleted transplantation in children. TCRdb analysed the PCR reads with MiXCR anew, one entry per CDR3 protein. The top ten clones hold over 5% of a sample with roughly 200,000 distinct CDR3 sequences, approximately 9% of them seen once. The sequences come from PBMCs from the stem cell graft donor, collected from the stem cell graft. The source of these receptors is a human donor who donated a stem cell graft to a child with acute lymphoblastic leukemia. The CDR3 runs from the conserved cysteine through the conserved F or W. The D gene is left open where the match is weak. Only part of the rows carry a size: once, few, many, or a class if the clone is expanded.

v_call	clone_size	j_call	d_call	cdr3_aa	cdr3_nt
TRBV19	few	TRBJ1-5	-	CASSIQGNGNQPQHF	TGTGCCAGTAGTATTCAGGGAAACGGCAATCAGCCCCAGCATTTT
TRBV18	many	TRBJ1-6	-	CASSVSSYNSPLHF	TGTGCCAGCTCGGTTAGCTCCTATAATTCACCCCTCCACTTT
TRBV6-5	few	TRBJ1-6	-	CASSYSGRASPLHF	TGTGCCAGCAGTTACTCAGGGCGGGCTTCACCCCTCCACTTT
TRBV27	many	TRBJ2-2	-	CASSSFWAGGELFF	TGTGCCAGCAGTTCATTTTGGGCAGGCGGGGAGCTGTTTTTT
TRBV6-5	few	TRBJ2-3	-	CASSFRERPITDTQYF	TGTGCCAGCAGTTTTCGGGAAAGGCCCATAACAGATACGCAGTATTTT
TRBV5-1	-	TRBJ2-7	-	CASSPGNGLDYEQYF	TGCGCCAGCAGCCCAGGGAACGGGTTGGACTACGAGCAGTACTTC
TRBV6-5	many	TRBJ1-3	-	CASKHLRGSGNTIYF	TGTGCCAGCAAACACCTTCGGGGATCTGGAAACACCATATATTTT
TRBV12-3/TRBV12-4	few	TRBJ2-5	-	CASSLIGETQYF	TGTGCCAGCAGTTTAATAGGGGAGACCCAGTACTTC
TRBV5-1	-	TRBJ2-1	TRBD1	CASVGGTGTGTPQFF	TGCGCCAGCGTTGGGGGGACAGGGACCGGAACCCCTCAGTTCTTC
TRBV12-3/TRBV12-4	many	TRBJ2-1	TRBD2	CASSTSGVANEQFF	TGTGCCAGCAGTACTAGCGGGGTAGCAAATGAGCAGTTCTTC
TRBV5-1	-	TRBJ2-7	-	CASHTAGSYEQYF	TGCGCCAGCCATACTGCGGGGTCTTACGAGCAGTACTTC
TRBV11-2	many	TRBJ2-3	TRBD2	CASSNLDRWGGGTDTQYF	TGTGCCAGCAGCAACCTTGACCGATGGGGAGGGGGCACAGATACGCAGTATTTT
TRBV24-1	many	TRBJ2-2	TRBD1	CATRDRGTGELFF	TGTGCCACCAGAGACAGGGGAACCGGGGAGCTGTTTTTT
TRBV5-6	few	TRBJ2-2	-	CASSFTGPGAGELFF	TGTGCCAGCAGCTTTACAGGACCCGGGGCCGGGGAGCTGTTTTTT
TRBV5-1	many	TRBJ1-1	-	CASRMMTNEAFF	TGCGCCAGCCGTATGATGACTAATGAAGCTTTCTTT
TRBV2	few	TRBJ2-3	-	CASSDPGGTDTQYF	TGTGCCAGCAGTGACCCAGGGGGCACAGATACGCAGTATTTT
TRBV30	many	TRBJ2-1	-	CAWNRGTGNEQFF	TGTGCCTGGAACCGGGGGACGGGGAATGAGCAGTTCTTC
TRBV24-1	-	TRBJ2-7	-	CATSDFSGYEQYF	TGTGCCACCAGTGATTTCTCTGGCTACGAGCAGTACTTC
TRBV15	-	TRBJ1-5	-	CATSRDRGVNQPQHF	TGTGCCACCAGCAGAGATCGGGGAGTCAATCAGCCCCAGCATTTT
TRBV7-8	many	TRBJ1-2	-	CASSFTVLNYGYTF	TGTGCCAGCAGCTTTACCGTACTTAACTATGGCTACACCTTC
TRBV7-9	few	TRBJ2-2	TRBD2	CASSILLAGGNTGELFF	TGTGCCAGCAGCATCCTACTAGCGGGGGGGAACACCGGGGAGCTGTTTTTT
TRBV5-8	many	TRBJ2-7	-	CASSRDGGGYEQYF	TGTGCCAGCAGCCGAGATGGAGGAGGCTACGAGCAGTACTTC
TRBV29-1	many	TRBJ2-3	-	CSVPTLNTDTQYF	TGCAGCGTCCCGACACTGAACACAGATACGCAGTATTTT
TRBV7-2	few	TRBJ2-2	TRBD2	CASSLARGAGMSGELFF	TGTGCCAGCAGCTTAGCTAGGGGAGCGGGGATGTCCGGGGAGCTGTTTTTT
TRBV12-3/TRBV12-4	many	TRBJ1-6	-	CASSLRGTGNPNSPLHF	TGTGCCAGCAGTTTGAGGGGCACAGGGAACCCTAATTCACCCCTCCACTTT
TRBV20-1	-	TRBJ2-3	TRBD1	CSAVNRDRDLDTQYF	TGCAGTGCCGTAAACCGGGACAGGGACCTAGATACGCAGTATTTT
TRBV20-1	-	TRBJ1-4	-	CSARIGAGGLTEKLFF	TGCAGTGCTAGGATCGGAGCGGGAGGGTTAACGGAAAAACTGTTTTTT
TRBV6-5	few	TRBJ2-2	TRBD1	CASSFRDRDNTGELFF	TGTGCCAGCAGTTTCCGGGACAGGGATAACACCGGGGAGCTGTTTTTT
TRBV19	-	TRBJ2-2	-	CASSGAIVGTGELFF	TGTGCCAGTAGTGGCGCCATAGTGGGGACCGGGGAGCTGTTTTTT
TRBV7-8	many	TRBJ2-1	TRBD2	CASSLAVGGAYNEQFF	TGTGCCAGCAGCTTAGCGGTTGGGGGGGCCTACAATGAGCAGTTCTTC
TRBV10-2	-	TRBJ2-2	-	CASSELARTGELFF	TGCGCCAGCAGTGAGCTAGCTCGCACCGGGGAGCTGTTTTTT
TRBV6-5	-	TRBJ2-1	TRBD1	CASSPATGAAYNEQFF	TGTGCCAGCAGTCCAGCCACAGGGGCCGCTTACAATGAGCAGTTCTTC
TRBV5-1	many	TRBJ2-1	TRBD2	CASNVIAGGRNEQFF	TGCGCCAGCAACGTTATAGCGGGGGGGCGTAATGAGCAGTTCTTC
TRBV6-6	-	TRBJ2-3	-	CASSYTDGGQYF	TGTGCCAGCAGTTACACCGATGGTGGGCAGTATTTT
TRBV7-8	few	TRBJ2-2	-	CASSSPKDRLETGELFF	TGTGCCAGCAGCTCACCTAAAGACCGACTAGAAACCGGGGAGCTGTTTTTT
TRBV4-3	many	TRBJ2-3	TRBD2	CASSQDSAGGTTDTQYF	TGCGCCAGCAGCCAAGATTCTGCCGGGGGGACCACAGATACGCAGTATTTT
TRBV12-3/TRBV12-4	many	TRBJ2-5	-	CASSFGGGPQYF	TGTGCCAGCAGTTTCGGTGGGGGTCCCCAGTACTTC
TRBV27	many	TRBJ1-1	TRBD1	CASSFLIRDRGYTEAFF	TGTGCCAGCAGTTTCCTTATCCGGGACAGGGGGTACACTGAAGCTTTCTTT
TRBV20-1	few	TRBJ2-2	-	CSASTAYPGTGELFF	TGCAGTGCTAGCACAGCGTACCCGGGAACCGGGGAGCTGTTTTTT
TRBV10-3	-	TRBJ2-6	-	CAISARGANVLTF	TGTGCCATCAGTGCTAGGGGGGCCAACGTCCTGACTTTC
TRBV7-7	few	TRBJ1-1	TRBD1	CASSLTSPGTGKGTEAFF	TGTGCCAGCAGCTTAACGTCCCCCGGGACAGGGAAAGGAACTGAAGCTTTCTTT
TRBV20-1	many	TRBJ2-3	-	CSASPPEKGSTDTQYF	TGCAGTGCTAGCCCCCCTGAGAAAGGGTCGACAGATACGCAGTATTTT
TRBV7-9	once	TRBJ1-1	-	CASSLEGIVDTEAFF	TGTGCCAGCAGCTTAGAGGGGATCGTGGACACTGAAGCTTTCTTT
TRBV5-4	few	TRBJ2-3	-	CASSSSGRRGYTDTQYF	TGTGCCAGCAGCTCGTCGGGCCGCCGGGGTTACACAGATACGCAGTATTTT
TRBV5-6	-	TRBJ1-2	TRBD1	CASGGDSANYGYTF	TGTGCCAGCGGGGGGGACAGCGCTAACTATGGCTACACCTTC
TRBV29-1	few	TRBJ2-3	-	CSVEGVQGSLDTQYF	TGCAGCGTTGAAGGTGTCCAGGGGTCGTTGGATACGCAGTATTTT